The clone carrying this T cell receptor (beta chain) showed up many times. The target antigen is unknown. The data derive from a study of T cells in Graves' hyperthyroidism and ophthalmopathy. Findings of the study overall: Blood held most thyroid clonotypes expanded above 0.001 frequency.

Between the trimmed V and J ends, which lost 4 bases and 1 base, there was a span of 5 bases. The CDR3 extends over 13 amino acids. Germline lookup yields CDR1 ENHRY and CDR2 SYGVKD. Amplified regions were TCR beta CDR3 sequences from RNA transcripts. TCR CDR3 regions were first amplified by RT-PCR with HTBI primers. From the multiplex PCR reads, TCRdb called clonotypes with MiXCR, one entry per CDR3 protein. Of over 650,000 distinct CDR3 sequences listed, just under 45% are singletons. Exclusion followed for patients with uncontrolled infection, other autoimmune disease, pregnancy or lactation. J is TRBJ1-5 and V is TRBV10-3; unclear D gene. The receptor was isolated from an adult man with Graves' disease, either hyperthyroidism or ophthalmopathy (not recorded which). Specimen: peripheral blood or thyroid tissue (not recorded which). Here the CDR3 DNA reads TGTGCCATCAGTGTGTTAAGCAATCAGCCCCAGCATTTT. Protein: CAISVLSNQPQHF.